The 25 T cell receptor beta chains below all came from one sample that was sequenced in a study of cytomegalovirus exposure and HLA in healthy donors. The study ran its PCR with 60 Vbeta and 13 Jbeta primers. TCRdb's copy holds only in-frame clones and misses some; the assay was immunoSEQ multiplex PCR. In the table there are 150,000 or so clones, 81% of which are singletons. Sequenced material: PBMCs. The receptors originated from a woman between 18 and 30 years old in good health and CMV-seropositive.

The J gene is TRBJ2-1, the V gene TRBV28, with 10 bases lining up with TRBD2. Germline lookup yields CDR1 MDHEN and CDR2 SYDVKM. This CDR3 is 16 amino acids long. The trim removed 5 bases at V and 6 bases at J, leaving 10 bases unmatched. The CDR3 nucleotides are TGTGCCAGCAGTACCACAGCGGGGGGGCCTTTCAATGAGCAGTTCTTC. This sequence encodes CASSTTAGGPFNEQFF.

J is TRBJ1-1 and V is TRBV7-9, with 8 positions matching TRBD1. This CDR3 is built from 13 residues. J lost 6 bases, V lost 4 bases, and 4 bases had no gene match. Per germline, CDR1 SEHNR and CDR2 FQNEAQ (reference sequence). CDR3 nucleotide sequence: TGTGCCAGCAGCTATGCAGGGGGCCCTGAAGCTTTCTTT. This translates into CASSYAGGPEAFF.

This clone has only a few counts. The rearrangement uses TRBV5-4 and TRBJ2-3; D is unresolved. V lost 3 bases and J 2 bases, leaving 7 bases between the germline ends. CDR3 size: 13 residues. The germline CDR1 and CDR2 sequences are SGHNT and YYREEE (reference sequence). The DNA of the CDR3 is TGTGCCAGCAGCTATTCGTCCACAGATACGCAGTATTTT. Amino acids: CASSYSSTDTQYF.

This clone appeared a single time. The chain joins TRBV30 to TRBJ2-1, with TRBD1 matching over 9 bases. The germline V gene encodes CDR1 GTSNPN and CDR2 SVGIG (reference sequence). CDR3 length equals 15 residues. Unmatched junction bases numbered 11, after V lost 3 bases and J lost 8 bases. CDR3 sequence reads: CAWSPGTGLIDEQFF. The DNA of the CDR3 is TGTGCCTGGAGCCCCGGGACAGGGTTAATCGATGAGCAGTTCTTC.

The V gene is TRBV10-3, the J gene TRBJ1-5; TRBD1 aligns across 8 bases. Unmatched junction bases numbered 5, after V lost 0 bases and J lost 4 bases. The CDR3 spans 16 residues. CDR1 is ENHRY, CDR2 SYGVKD, per germline. CDR3 in amino acids: CAISESSGTGNQPQHF. The CDR3 coding sequence is TGTGCCATCAGTGAGTCTAGTGGGACAGGTAATCAGCCCCAGCATTTT.

This clone was counted a single time. The V gene is TRBV5-1, the J gene TRBJ2-5; D is perhaps TRBD1 (8 bases). V lost 2 bases, J lost 8 bases, and 25 bases lay in between. The length of the CDR3 is 17 residues. Looked up from germline, CDR1 is SGHRS and CDR2 is YFSETQ. The CDR3 loop is CASSLRSSGQGGVTQYF. The CDR3 DNA reads as TGCGCCAGCAGCTTACGCTCCTCAGGACAGGGAGGGGTAACCCAGTACTTC.

The rearrangement joins TRBV5-1 to TRBJ2-3; the D gene is possibly TRBD1 (5 bases). Germline V gene sequence: CDR1 SGHRS, CDR2 YFSETQ. V was shortened by 0 bases and J by 2 bases, with 7 bases between the two germline ends. This CDR3 has 14 amino acids. This CDR3 is CASSLARATDTQYF. As DNA, the CDR3 is TGCGCCAGCAGCTTGGCCAGGGCCACAGATACGCAGTATTTT.

The J gene is TRBJ1-1, the V gene TRBV9; possible D gene TRBD1, 6 bases. Between the trimmed V and J ends, which lost 1 base and 8 bases, there was a span of 18 bases. The CDR3 length is 15 residues. The germline V gene has CDR1 SGDLS and CDR2 YYNGEE. This chain's CDR3 is CASSVRRGWGSEAFF. CDR3 bases: TGTGCCAGCAGCGTACGCAGGGGCTGGGGCTCCGAAGCTTTCTTT. The complete variable domain, with remaining parts taken from reference TRBV9 and TRBJ1-1, reads DSGVTQTPKHLITATGQRVTLRCSPRSGDLSVYWYQQSLDQGLQFLIQYYNGEERAKGNILERFSAQQFPDLHSELNLSSLELGDSALYFCASSVRRGWGSEAFFGQGTRLTVV.

V gene TRBV9 combines with J gene TRBJ2-7, with D possibly TRBD1 on 6 matching bases. This CDR3 spans 16 amino acids. V was clipped by 3 bases and J by 5 bases, with 21 bases between them. Germline-derived CDR1 and CDR2 are SGDLS and YYNGEE. CDR3 residues: CASSDPRSQGLHEQYF. The CDR3 DNA is TGTGCCAGCAGCGATCCCCGGAGTCAGGGGTTACACGAGCAGTACTTC.

The J gene is TRBJ1-3, the V gene TRBV6-5; D is unresolved. With 2 bases removed from V and 0 bases from J, the gap between germline ends came to 8 bases. CDR3 length equals 15 residues. Germline CDR1 is MNHEY and CDR2 is SVGAGI. The CDR3 reads CASSYMGDSGNTIYF. CDR3 DNA sequence: TGTGCCAGCAGTTACATGGGCGACTCTGGAAACACCATATATTTT.

This chain connects TRBV6-1 to TRBJ1-2, with D possibly TRBD1 on 5 matching bases. V lost 3 bases, J lost 4 bases, and 9 bases lay in between. The CDR3 has 13 amino acids. CDR1 MNHNS and CDR2 SASEGT come from the germline V gene. CDR3 coding DNA: TGTGCCAGCAGTGAGGGGGAGGCCTATGGCTACACCTTC. Its protein is CASSEGEAYGYTF.

The gene calls are TRBV6-5 and TRBJ2-2, with 12 bases aligning to TRBD2. Germline CDR1 and CDR2: MNHEY and SVGAGI. The CDR3 has 15 amino acids. V dropped 10 bases and J dropped 6; count of bases not matched to a gene: 9. CDR3 region: CATYPLAGGPGELFF. The CDR3 region has the DNA TGTGCCACTTACCCCCTAGCGGGGGGGCCCGGGGAGCTGTTTTTT.

A remark on this clone: This CDR3 fails to terminate in the conserved phenylalanine or tryptophan, so it likely reflects a read error. The chain carries TRBV5-4 and TRBJ1-1; weak D call: TRBD1 (6 bases). V lost 1 base and J lost 5, with 12 bases in between. The germline CDR1 and CDR2 sequences are SGHNT and YYREEE (reference sequence). The CDR3 runs 14 residues. CDR3 amino acids: CASSLTGLSTEAFS. CDR3 nucleotide sequence: TGTGCCAGCAGCTTGACAGGGTTGAGTACTGAAGCTTTCTCT.

The sample holds one count of this clone. The chain has TRBV6-5 and TRBJ1-2; unclear D gene. The CDR3 has 15 amino acids. V was trimmed by 2 bases and J by 3 bases, leaving 13 bases between them. Germline values: CDR1 MNHEY, CDR2 SVGAGI. The CDR3 nucleotides are TGTGCCAGCAGTTACGGTTCGGGTTTAGACTATGGCTACACCTTC. Protein sequence: CASSYGSGLDYGYTF.

This clone was seen more than once but under ten times. This chain connects TRBV27 to TRBJ1-5, with 8 bases identical to TRBD1. Per the germline V gene, CDR1 is MNHEY and CDR2 is SMNVEV (reference sequence). V lost 1 base, J lost 0 bases, and 8 bases stayed unmatched. The CDR3 is 18 amino acids. The CDR3 DNA is TGTGCCAGCAGTTTATACGGGACAGGACAAAATAGCAATCAGCCCCAGCATTTT. Translation gives CASSLYGTGQNSNQPQHF.

V and J are TRBV28 and TRBJ2-7; TRBD1 aligns across 12 bases. J lost 5 bases, V lost 4 bases, and 9 bases had no gene match. Germline V CDR1 and CDR2: MDHEN, SYDVKM. The CDR3 loop spans 16 amino acids. CDR3 in amino acids: CASSSSAGTGGDEQYF. CDR3 in DNA: TGTGCCAGCAGTTCCTCGGCCGGGACAGGGGGCGACGAGCAGTACTTC.

The genes are TRBV15 and TRBJ2-3; no firm D call. The CDR3 is made up of 17 amino acids. Between the trimmed V and J ends, which lost 0 bases and 8 bases, there was a span of 21 bases. Germline loops: CDR1 LNHNV, CDR2 YYDKDF (reference sequence). The CDR3 sequence: CATSREVVFRFVSTQYF. The CDR3 coding sequence is TGTGCCACCAGCAGAGAAGTAGTATTCCGATTTGTAAGTACGCAGTATTTT. The whole variable domain, filled in from reference TRBV15 and TRBJ2-3, reads DAMVIQNPRYQVTQFGKPVTLSCSQTLNHNVMYWYQQKSSQAPKLLFHYYDKDFNNEADTPDNFQSRRPNTSFCFLDIRSPGLGDTAMYLCATSREVVFRFVSTQYFGPGTRLTVL.

This chain links TRBV7-8 with TRBJ1-1, with 10 bases fitting TRBD1. CDR1 is SGHVS and CDR2 is FQNEAQ in the germline V gene. The junction had 10 bases not matched to a gene; V was cut back by 1 base and J by 5 bases. There are 17 residues in the CDR3. The CDR3 spells CASSLVGSGQGTTEAFF. The CDR3 DNA reads as TGTGCCAGCAGCTTAGTTGGGTCGGGACAGGGGACGACTGAAGCTTTCTTT. Filled out from reference TRBV7-8 and TRBJ1-1, the complete variable domain reads GAGVSQSPRYKVAKRGQDVALRCDPISGHVSLFWYQQALGQGPEFLTYFQNEAQLDKSGLPSDRFFAERPEGSVSTLKIQRTQQEDSAVYLCASSLVGSGQGTTEAFFGQGTRLTVV.

This chain joins TRBV30 and TRBJ1-3, with a possible D match to TRBD1 (5 bases). Germline lookup yields CDR1 GTSNPN and CDR2 SVGIG (reference sequence). This CDR3 has 14 amino acids. V lost 3 bases, J lost 2 bases, and 11 bases lay in between. CDR3 in amino acids: CAWRWGGTGNTIYF. The CDR3 bases are TGTGCCTGGAGATGGGGGGGGACTGGAAACACCATATATTTT. Combining the CDR3 with reference TRBV30 and TRBJ1-3 gives the whole variable domain SQTIHQWPATLVQPVGSPLSLECTVEGTSNPNLYWYRQAAGRGLQLLFYSVGIGQISSEVPQNLSASRPQDRQFILSSKKLLLSDSGFYLCAWRWGGTGNTIYFGEGSWLTVV.

The chain has TRBV10-3 and TRBJ2-7; the D gene is possibly TRBD2 (7 bases). The CDR3 is 15 amino acids. Germline loops: CDR1 ENHRY, CDR2 SYGVKD. Trimming took off 6 bases at V and 5 bases at J, with 20 bases between the two ends. CDR3 loop: CAISSWGGFPHEQYF. The DNA of the CDR3 is TGTGCCATCAGCAGCTGGGGGGGCTTCCCCCACGAGCAGTACTTC.

This clone was observed a few times. The rearrangement joins TRBV6-5 to TRBJ1-2, with D possibly being TRBD1 (6 bases). The germline V gene has CDR1 MNHEY and CDR2 SVGAGI. This CDR3 spans 14 amino acids. Trimming pared 0 bases from V and 7 bases from J, leaving 12 bases between. As DNA, the CDR3 is TGTGCCAGCAGTTACTCGAACAGGGCTGCTGGCTACACCTTC. It translates to CASSYSNRAAGYTF.

The DNA for the CDR3 is TGTGCCAGCAGCCGCATACAGGGCATTTCCTACAATGAGCAGTTCTTC. Amino acid sequence: CASSRIQGISYNEQFF. The rearrangement joins TRBV7-9 to TRBJ2-1, with D possibly TRBD1 on 6 matching bases. V lost 5 bases, J lost 1 base, and 15 bases lay in between. Germline loops: CDR1 SEHNR, CDR2 FQNEAQ (reference sequence). The CDR3 has 16 residues.

The rearrangement joins TRBV9 to TRBJ1-1; 7 bases line up with TRBD1. The germline V gene has CDR1 SGDLS and CDR2 YYNGEE. Trimming cost V 4 bases and J 0 bases; bases outside gene matches: 3. The CDR3 runs to 14 residues. The CDR3 region is CASSFGTVNTEAFF. CDR3 sequence (DNA): TGTGCCAGCAGCTTCGGGACAGTGAACACTGAAGCTTTCTTT. The full variable domain, with the rest looked up from reference TRBV9 and TRBJ1-1, is DSGVTQTPKHLITATGQRVTLRCSPRSGDLSVYWYQQSLDQGLQFLIQYYNGEERAKGNILERFSAQQFPDLHSELNLSSLELGDSALYFCASSFGTVNTEAFFGQGTRLTVV.

This chain uses TRBV28 with TRBJ1-1, with D tentatively TRBD1 (5 bases). CDR3 size: 15 residues. With 1 base removed from V and 0 bases from J, the gap between germline ends came to 9 bases. Germline CDR1 MDHEN, CDR2 SYDVKM. CDR3 in amino acids: CASSLLTEMNTEAFF. The CDR3 DNA sequence: TGTGCCAGCAGTTTATTGACAGAAATGAACACTGAAGCTTTCTTT. The whole variable domain, remainder taken from reference TRBV28 and TRBJ1-1, is DVKVTQSSRYLVKRTGEKVFLECVQDMDHENMFWYRQDPGLGLRLIYFSYDVKMKEKGDIPEGYSVSREKKERFSLILESASTNQTSMYLCASSLLTEMNTEAFFGQGTRLTVV.

This CDR3 is CASSEYRDRAEAFF. In DNA, the CDR3 is TGTGCCAGCAGTGAATATCGGGACAGGGCTGAAGCTTTCTTT. This sequence joins TRBV25-1 and TRBJ1-1, with 9 bases aligning to TRBD1. The V gene end was trimmed by 0 bases and the J gene end by 6 bases; junction bases not matched to a gene: 2. Germline V gene lookup returns CDR1 MGHDK and CDR2 SYGVNS. This CDR3 has 14 amino acids. Using reference TRBV25-1 and TRBJ1-1 for the parts outside the CDR3, the full variable domain is EADIYQTPRYLVIGTGKKITLECSQTMGHDKMYWYQQDPGMELHLIHYSYGVNSTEKGDLSSESTVSRIRTEHFPLTLESARPSHTSQYLCASSEYRDRAEAFFGQGTRLTVV.